These T cell receptor beta chains were read from a single sample in a study of shared clonotypes between healthy human individuals. Clones were sequenced by immunoSEQ multiplex PCR, and TCRdb holds only the in-frame ones, with some missing. This sample has roughly 2 million clones, with more than 90% found just once. Sequenced material: naive CD4+ T cells sorted from blood. Every receptor here comes from a man younger than 30 in good health. The CDR3 runs from the conserved cysteine through the conserved F or W. The D gene is left open where the match is weak. The size entry is marked missing in some rows and otherwise reads once, few, many or a size class.

v_gene	abundance	j_gene	d_gene	CDR3nt	CDR3aa
TRBV5-1	-	TRBJ2-1	-	TGCGCCAGCAGCTTGGCTAATGAGCAGTTCTTC	CASSLANEQFF
TRBV10-3	-	TRBJ1-5	TRBD1	TGTGCCACCAGACAGGGGGGAGACAATCAGCCCCAGCATTTT	CATRQGGDNQPQHF
TRBV30	-	TRBJ2-6	-	TGTGCCTGGAGTTCCCGACTGACCTCTGGGGCCAACGTCCTGACTTTC	CAWSSRLTSGANVLTF
TRBV18	-	TRBJ2-3	TRBD2	TGTGCCAGCTCACTCGCTAGCGGGAGCCTGAGCACAGATACGCAGTATTTT	CASSLASGSLSTDTQYF
TRBV5-4	-	TRBJ1-1	TRBD1	TGTGCCAGCAGCTCCGACAGGGGGCTGGCTGAAGCTTTCTTT	CASSSDRGLAEAFF
TRBV27	-	TRBJ2-3	TRBD2	TGTCCGGGGGGGACGCAGTATTTT	CPGGTQYF
TRBV18	-	TRBJ1-3	-	TGTGCCAGCTCACCATTGCCCGACTCTGGAAACACCATATATTTT	CASSPLPDSGNTIYF
TRBV10-2	-	TRBJ1-5	-	TGCGCCAGCAGTGATTCCACAGGTGGTACGCCCCAGCATTTT	CASSDSTGGTPQHF
TRBV2	once	TRBJ2-2	-	TGTGCCAGCAGAGGACGGAGAAACACCGGGGAGCTGTTTTTT	CASRGRRNTGELFF
TRBV11-2	-	TRBJ1-1	-	TGTGCCAGCAGCACCAAGGGCACTGAAGCTTTCTTT	CASSTKGTEAFF
TRBV30	-	TRBJ2-7	-	TGTGCCTGGAGTGTACTGTCCACAGCTTACGAGCAGTACTTC	CAWSVLSTAYEQYF
TRBV18	-	TRBJ2-2	-	TGTGCCAGCTCACCAGGAGGGGCCACCGGGGAGCTGTTTTTT	CASSPGGATGELFF
TRBV7-8	-	TRBJ2-1	TRBD2	TGTGCCAGCAGCTTATTTCTCCCTAGCGGGGGGGCCGACAATGAGCAGTTCTTC	CASSLFLPSGGADNEQFF
TRBV30	-	TRBJ1-4	-	TGTGCCTGGAGCCTAGGGGGGGGCGGTGAAAAACTGTTTTTT	CAWSLGGGGEKLFF